A single TCR beta chain is shown here with its context. CDR3 length equals 17 residues. Germline lookup yields CDR1 SGHDT and CDR2 YYEEEE. The trim removed 3 bases at V and 2 bases at J, leaving 11 bases unmatched. The record originates from a study of blood T cell repertoires in COVID-19. This table comes from immunoSEQ multiplex PCR, and its TCRdb copy is limited to in-frame clones, with some not included. The data hold around 230,000 clones, with roughly 80% observed a single time. The chain combines TRBV5-6 with TRBJ2-7; 10 nucleotides agree with TRBD1. The sequencing input was peripheral blood. The source of this sequence is a woman in her sixties with active or convalescent COVID-19. In DNA form, the CDR3 reads TGTGCCAGCAGCTGGGACAGGGGTCTGGCGAGTCCCTACGAGCAGTACTTC. This gives the protein CASSWDRGLASPYEQYF. Looking up the rest from reference TRBV5-6 and TRBJ2-7 gives the full variable domain: DAGVTQSPTHLIKTRGQQVTLRCSPKSGHDTVSWYQQALGQGPQFIFQYYEEEERQRGNFPDRFSGHQFPNYSSELNVNALLLGDSALYLCASSWDRGLASPYEQYFGPGTRLTVT.